This T cell receptor beta chain was sequenced during a study of cytomegalovirus exposure and HLA in healthy donors. PCR primers comprised 60 Vbeta and 13 Jbeta primers. Profiled with immunoSEQ multiplex PCR; TCRdb holds only in-frame clones, not every one. The sample records 150,000 or so clones, around 73% being singletons. Findings and caveats of the study: It was reportedly the case that the classifier diagnosed cytomegalovirus status with high specificity and sensitivity. Some TCR beta chains (164 of them) were listed as cytomegalovirus-associated. TCR beta V- and J-gene trimming was later associated with a missense DCLRE1C variant.

Trimming removed 7 bases at V and 4 bases at J, with 16 bases between. Germline V gene lookup returns CDR1 MNHEY and CDR2 SMNVEV (reference sequence). There are 14 residues in the CDR3. This clone occurred a few times. The antigen is undetermined. This TCR was recovered from a female donor in good health and CMV-seronegative. Sequencing was done on a sample of PBMCs. V usage is TRBV27 and J usage is TRBJ1-2, with a weak D call TRBD1 (6 bases). Here the CDR3 reads CASTPTGTSYGYTF. CDR3 bases: TGTGCCAGCACACCGACCGGGACAAGCTATGGCTACACCTTC.